This T cell receptor (beta chain) emerged from a study of shared clonotypes between healthy human individuals. Libraries were prepared by immunoSEQ multiplex PCR; TCRdb keeps only in-frame clonotypes and omits some of them. The sample shows some 2,400,000 clones, around 95% of them seen only once. The sequencing sample was made of naive CD4+ T cells sorted from blood. This sample's subset: CD45RA+ positively selected. This receptor was identified in a young man in good health.

CDR3 DNA sequence: TGTGCCAGCAGCACGACGACAGGGCCGGGTGGCTACACCTTC. Translated, it gives CASSTTTGPGGYTF. The chain recombines TRBV5-4 with TRBJ1-2; 7 nucleotides agree with TRBD1. After removal of 4 bases from V and 7 bases from J, the junction contained 10 bases not matched to a gene. The CDR3 has 14 residues. The germline CDR1 and CDR2 sequences are SGHNT and YYREEE (reference sequence).